The clone carrying this TCR beta chain was counted only a few times. Repertoires were generated with immunoSEQ multiplex PCR, while TCRdb's copy carries only in-frame clones and drops some. The table lists about 150,000 clones, around 90% of them singletons. The sample originates from a study of blood T cell repertoires in COVID-19. Germline V gene sequence: CDR1 SGHTA, CDR2 FQGNSA. This CDR3 is 18 amino acids long. Between the trimmed V and J ends, which lost 3 bases and 0 bases, there was a span of 15 bases. Sequencing was performed on peripheral blood. This TCR derives from a man aged 50-60 years with acute or convalescent COVID-19. This chain joins TRBV7-2 and TRBJ1-6; D uncertain. The CDR3 DNA reads TGTGCCAGCAGCTTCTCTTTGGTTTCGGGCTCCTATAATTCACCCCTCCACTTT. This sequence encodes CASSFSLVSGSYNSPLHF.